A single sample is the source of the 20 T cell receptor beta chains below, sequenced in a study of blood T cell repertoires in COVID-19. TCRdb keeps only in-frame clones here, not all; method: immunoSEQ multiplex PCR. The data hold fewer than 70,000 clones, with around 93% observed a single time. The sequenced sample was peripheral blood. The source of these receptors is a middle-aged man with active COVID-19.

This chain connects TRBV18 to TRBJ2-7, with D possibly TRBD2 on 6 matching bases. Trimming took 6 bases from V and 4 from J, leaving 19 bases between them. This CDR3 is 15 amino acids long. Per the germline V gene, CDR1 is KGHSH and CDR2 is LQKENI. CDR3 loop: CASSPRPGLSYEQYF. The CDR3 DNA follows: TGTGCCAGCTCGCCCCGGCCGGGACTGAGTTACGAGCAGTACTTC.

This sequence joins TRBV7-2 and TRBJ1-2, with TRBD1 identical over 9 bases. The CDR3 spans 15 residues. Germline V gene sequence: CDR1 SGHTA, CDR2 FQGNSA. The trim removed 0 bases at V and 8 bases at J, leaving 7 bases unmatched. The CDR3 sequence: CASSLASGTGSGYTF. DNA for the CDR3: TGTGCCAGCAGCTTAGCCTCCGGGACAGGGAGCGGCTACACCTTC.

The chain couples TRBV7-6 to TRBJ2-1, with 9 nucleotides matching TRBD2. Germline V gene sequence: CDR1 SGHVS, CDR2 FNYEAQ. V shed 3 bases and J 3 bases; nucleotides not matched to a gene: 6. This CDR3 contains 16 residues. Written as DNA, the CDR3 is TGTGCCAGCAGCTTGGGCGGGAGGGTAATCTACAATGAGCAGTTCTTC. Its translation: CASSLGGRVIYNEQFF.

The chain recombines TRBV5-1 with TRBJ2-1, with 8 nucleotides matching TRBD2. The CDR3 is 15 amino acids. CDR1 and CDR2 (germline): SGHRS, YFSETQ. Unmatched junction bases numbered 9, after V lost 4 bases and J lost 6 bases. As DNA, the CDR3 is TGCGCCAGCAGCGACAGCGGGAGTAGGCTCAATGAGCAGTTCTTC. Translating it yields CASSDSGSRLNEQFF.

This chain joins TRBV29-1 and TRBJ2-7, with 10 bases lining up with TRBD2. CDR1 is SQVTM, CDR2 ANQGSEA, per germline. CDR3 size: 14 residues. V lost 2 bases to trimming and J lost 2 bases; unmatched junction nucleotides: 3. CDR3 coding DNA: TGCAGCGTTGAACGGACTAGCGGAGCCTACGAGCAGTACTTC. Its protein product is CSVERTSGAYEQYF.

CDR3 nucleotide sequence: TGTGCCAGCAGCTCAGGGGGGAAAGTTTACTATGGCTACACCTTC. Translated: CASSSGGKVYYGYTF. The V gene is TRBV7-2, the J gene TRBJ1-2; 7 nucleotides match TRBD1. The V segment lost 4 bases and the J segment 3 bases; nucleotides outside the gene matches: 8. Germline lookup yields CDR1 SGHTA and CDR2 FQGNSA. CDR3 length equals 15 residues.

The chain combines TRBV7-3 with TRBJ2-7; TRBD1 agrees at 8 bases. Germline assignment: CDR1 SGHTA and CDR2 FQGTGA. V lost 5 bases, J lost 3 bases, and 3 bases stayed unmatched. CDR3 size: 13 residues. The CDR3 DNA reads as TGTGCCAGCAGCGTAGGACAGGGCTACGAGCAGTACTTC. Its translation is CASSVGQGYEQYF. Drawing the rest from reference TRBV7-3 and TRBJ2-7, the complete variable domain is GAGVSQTPSNKVTEKGKYVELRCDPISGHTALYWYRQSLGQGPEFLIYFQGTGAADDSGLPNDRFFAVRPEGSVSTLKIQRTERGDSAVYLCASSVGQGYEQYFGPGTRLTVT.

This clone has only one observation. J is TRBJ1-1 and V is TRBV5-1, with D perhaps TRBD1 (6 bases). With 1 base removed from V and 0 bases from J, the gap between germline ends came to 10 bases. The CDR3 covers 15 residues. The V gene's germline CDR1 is SGHRS and CDR2 YFSETQ. The DNA of the CDR3 is TGCGCCAGCAGCTTGCTCACAGGGTTGAACACTGAAGCTTTCTTT. Encoded protein: CASSLLTGLNTEAFF.

The chain employs TRBV3-1 (or the pseudogene TRBV3-2) and TRBJ1-5; TRBD1 agrees at 10 bases. The V and J ends lost 8 bases and 5 bases, in that order; junction bases with no gene match: 6. CDR1 is LGHDT and CDR2 is YNNKEL in the germline V gene (reference sequence). The CDR3 consists of 14 residues. The CDR3 is CASGDRGWDQPQHF. The CDR3, as DNA: TGTGCCAGCGGGGACAGGGGTTGGGATCAGCCCCAGCATTTT.

The chain employs TRBV30 and TRBJ1-2; D not resolved. CDR1 is GTSNPN and CDR2 is SVGIG in the germline V gene (reference sequence). Trimming pared 3 bases from V and 2 bases from J, leaving 7 bases between. This CDR3 contains 12 residues. This CDR3 reads CAWRGLNYGYTF. The CDR3 DNA is TGTGCCTGGAGAGGACTGAACTATGGCTACACCTTC.

The genes are TRBV2 and TRBJ1-4; maybe TRBD1 (6 bases). Trimming stripped 6 bases from V and 7 bases from J, with 15 bases between. Germline V gene sequence: CDR1 SNHLY, CDR2 FYNNEI. This CDR3 comprises 14 residues. This chain's CDR3 is CASRVQGTGEKLFF. The CDR3 DNA reads TGTGCCAGCAGGGTACAGGGTACGGGTGAAAAACTGTTTTTT.

The chain combines TRBV2 with TRBJ2-7; the D gene is possibly TRBD1 (5 bases). Germline lookup yields CDR1 SNHLY and CDR2 FYNNEI. V was clipped by 7 bases and J by 1 base, with 8 bases between them. This CDR3 is 12 amino acids long. The CDR3 sequence: CASTKGSYEQYF. CDR3 in DNA: TGTGCCAGCACAAAGGGGTCCTACGAGCAGTACTTC.

This clone was found once. The chain uses TRBV6-5 and TRBJ2-7, with TRBD1 matching 10 bases. The CDR3 sequence is 15 residues long. Germline V gene lookup returns CDR1 MNHEY and CDR2 SVGAGI. V trimming: 6 bases; J trimming: 6 bases; junction bases outside the gene matches: 11. The CDR3 region has the DNA TGTGCCAGCAGGAACCCCGGGACAGGGGAGGGCGAGCAGTACTTC. It encodes CASRNPGTGEGEQYF.

The chain carries TRBV12-5 and TRBJ2-7; TRBD1 aligns across 8 bases. This CDR3 contains 15 residues. Germline V gene lookup returns CDR1 LGHNT and CDR2 FRNRAP. V lost 6 bases, J lost 2 bases, and 9 bases stayed unmatched. The CDR3 is CASGSRDRFPYEQYF. CDR3 DNA sequence: TGTGCTAGTGGCTCTAGGGACAGGTTTCCCTACGAGCAGTACTTC.

The chain combines TRBV5-4 with TRBJ2-3, with 9 bases identical to TRBD1. Trimming took 4 bases from V and 4 from J; bases not matched to a gene: 4. Germline values: CDR1 SGHNT, CDR2 YYREEE (reference sequence). This CDR3 comprises 14 residues. The CDR3 is CASSTRTGADTQYF. The CDR3 nucleotides are TGTGCCAGCAGCACCCGGACAGGGGCAGATACGCAGTATTTT.

The J gene is TRBJ2-7, the V gene TRBV4-1; TRBD1 aligns across 9 bases. V lost 0 bases, J lost 5 bases, and 8 bases stayed unmatched. CDR3 length: 16 amino acids. CDR1 MGHRA and CDR2 YSYEKL come from the germline V gene. CDR3 amino acids: CASSQDWGQGVNEQYF. In DNA form, the CDR3 reads TGCGCCAGCAGCCAAGATTGGGGACAGGGTGTAAACGAGCAGTACTTC.

The chain employs TRBV28 and TRBJ1-3; D possibly corresponds to TRBD1 (5 bases). Trimming took off 3 bases at V and 6 bases at J, with 15 bases between the two ends. This CDR3 has 15 residues. The germline V gene has CDR1 MDHEN and CDR2 SYDVKM. CDR3: CASSLPRGLENTIYF. The CDR3 DNA follows: TGTGCCAGCAGTTTGCCCCGGGGGTTGGAAAACACCATATATTTT.

The chain combines TRBV9 with TRBJ2-1; 11 positions agree with TRBD2. The CDR3 sequence is 14 residues long. V shed 3 bases, J shed 9 bases, and the junction held 5 bases outside the gene matches. From germline, CDR1 is SGDLS and CDR2 YYNGEE. CDR3: CASSEGTSGGEQFF. Here the CDR3 DNA reads TGTGCCAGCAGCGAGGGGACTAGCGGCGGTGAGCAGTTCTTC. The full variable domain, rest sourced from reference TRBV9 and TRBJ2-1, is DSGVTQTPKHLITATGQRVTLRCSPRSGDLSVYWYQQSLDQGLQFLIQYYNGEERAKGNILERFSAQQFPDLHSELNLSSLELGDSALYFCASSEGTSGGEQFFGPGTRLTVL.

The chain links TRBV9 to TRBJ1-4, with TRBD1 matching over 7 bases. Germline V gene lookup returns CDR1 SGDLS and CDR2 YYNGEE. The V and J ends lost 4 bases and 8 bases, in that order; junction bases with no gene match: 11. The CDR3 totals 15 residues. The CDR3 reads CASSPGDRVNEKLFF. Here the CDR3 DNA reads TGTGCCAGCAGCCCAGGCGACAGGGTAAACGAAAAACTGTTTTTT.

This chain joins TRBV2 and TRBJ2-3, with 8 bases matching TRBD2. V was pared by 4 bases and J by 6 bases, with 6 bases of the junction left unmatched. CDR3 length: 14 amino acids. In germline, CDR1 is SNHLY, CDR2 FYNNEI. As DNA, the CDR3 is TGTGCCAGCAGTGTGTCGGGGGGGCCCGATACGCAGTATTTT. Amino acids: CASSVSGGPDTQYF.